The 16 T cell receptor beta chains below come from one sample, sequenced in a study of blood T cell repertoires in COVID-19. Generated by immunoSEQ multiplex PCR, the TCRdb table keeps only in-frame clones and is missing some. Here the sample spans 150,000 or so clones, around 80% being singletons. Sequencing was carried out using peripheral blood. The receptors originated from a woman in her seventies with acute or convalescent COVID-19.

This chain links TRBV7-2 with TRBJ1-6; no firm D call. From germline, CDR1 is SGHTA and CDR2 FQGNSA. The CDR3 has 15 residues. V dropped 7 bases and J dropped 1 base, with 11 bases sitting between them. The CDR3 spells CASIRVPSYNSPLHF. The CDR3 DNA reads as TGTGCCAGCATCCGGGTTCCTTCCTATAATTCACCCCTCCACTTT. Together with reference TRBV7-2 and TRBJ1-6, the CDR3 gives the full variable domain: GAGVSQSPSNKVTEKGKDVELRCDPISGHTALYWYRQSLGQGLEFLIYFQGNSAPDKSGLPSDRFSAERTGGSVSTLTIQRTQQEDSAVYLCASIRVPSYNSPLHFGNGTRLTVT.

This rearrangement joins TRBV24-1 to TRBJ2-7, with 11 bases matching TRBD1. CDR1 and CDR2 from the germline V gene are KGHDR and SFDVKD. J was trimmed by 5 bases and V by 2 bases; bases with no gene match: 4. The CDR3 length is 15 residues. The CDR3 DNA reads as TGTGCCACCAGTGATTGGACAGGGGGCATCGACGAGCAGTACTTC. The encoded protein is CATSDWTGGIDEQYF.

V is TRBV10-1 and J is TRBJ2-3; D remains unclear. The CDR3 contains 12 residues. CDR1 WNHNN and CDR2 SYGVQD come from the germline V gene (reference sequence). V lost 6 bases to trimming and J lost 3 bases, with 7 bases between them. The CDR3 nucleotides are TGCGCCAGCAGCCTCGGGACAGATACGCAGTATTTT. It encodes CASSLGTDTQYF.

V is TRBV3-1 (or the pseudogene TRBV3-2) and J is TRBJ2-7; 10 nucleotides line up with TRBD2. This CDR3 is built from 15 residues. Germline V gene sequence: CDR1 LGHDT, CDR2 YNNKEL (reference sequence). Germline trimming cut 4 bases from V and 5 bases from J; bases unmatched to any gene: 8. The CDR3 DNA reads TGTGCCAGCAGCCCTAGCGGGAGAAGGAACCACGAGCAGTACTTC. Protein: CASSPSGRRNHEQYF.

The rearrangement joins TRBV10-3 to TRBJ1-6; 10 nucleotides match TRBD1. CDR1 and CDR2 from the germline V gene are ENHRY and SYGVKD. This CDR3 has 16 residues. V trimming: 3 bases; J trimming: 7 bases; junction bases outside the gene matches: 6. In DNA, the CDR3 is TGTGCCATCAGTGAACCCCGGGACAGGGGAAATTCACCCCTCCACTTT. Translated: CAISEPRDRGNSPLHF.

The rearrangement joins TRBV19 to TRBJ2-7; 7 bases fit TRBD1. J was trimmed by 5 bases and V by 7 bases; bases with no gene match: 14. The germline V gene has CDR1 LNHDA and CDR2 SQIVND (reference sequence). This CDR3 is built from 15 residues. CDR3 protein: CASNTPGGQVHEQYF. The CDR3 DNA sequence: TGTGCCAGTAACACCCCCGGAGGACAGGTCCACGAGCAGTACTTC.

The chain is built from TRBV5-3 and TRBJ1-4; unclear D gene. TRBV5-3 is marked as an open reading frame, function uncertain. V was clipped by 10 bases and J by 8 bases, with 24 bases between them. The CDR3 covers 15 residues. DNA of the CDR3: TGTGCCTGCTACAGCTTTCCCCACCTCGGAGAAAAACTGTTTTTT. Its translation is CACYSFPHLGEKLFF.

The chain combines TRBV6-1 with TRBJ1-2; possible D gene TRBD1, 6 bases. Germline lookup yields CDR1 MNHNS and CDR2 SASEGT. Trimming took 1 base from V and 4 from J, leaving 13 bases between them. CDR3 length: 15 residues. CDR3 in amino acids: CASSEVGRGFYGYTF. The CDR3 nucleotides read TGTGCCAGCAGTGAAGTCGGCAGGGGCTTCTATGGCTACACCTTC.

DNA of the CDR3: TGTGCCAGCAGCTTAGATCGGACGGGCCGACAGTCCTACAATGAGCAGTTCTTC. Translation: CASSLDRTGRQSYNEQFF. The V and J genes are TRBV11-3 and TRBJ2-1; possibly TRBD1 for D (5 bases). Germline CDR1 reads SGHNT; CDR2 reads YENEEA. The CDR3 covers 18 residues. V lost 0 bases and J lost 1, with 16 bases in between.

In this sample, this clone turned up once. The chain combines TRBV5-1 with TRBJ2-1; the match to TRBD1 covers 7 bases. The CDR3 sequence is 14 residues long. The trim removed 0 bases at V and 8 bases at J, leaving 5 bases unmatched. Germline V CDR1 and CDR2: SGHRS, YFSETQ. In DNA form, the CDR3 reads TGCGCCAGCAGCTTGGCTACAGGGGATGATGAGCAGTTCTTC. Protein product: CASSLATGDDEQFF.

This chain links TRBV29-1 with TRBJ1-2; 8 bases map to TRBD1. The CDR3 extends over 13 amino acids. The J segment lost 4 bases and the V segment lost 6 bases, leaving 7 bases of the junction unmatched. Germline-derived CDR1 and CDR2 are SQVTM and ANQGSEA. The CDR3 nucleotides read TGCAGCGTCGTGACAGGGGACGGCTATGGCTACACCTTC. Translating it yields CSVVTGDGYGYTF.

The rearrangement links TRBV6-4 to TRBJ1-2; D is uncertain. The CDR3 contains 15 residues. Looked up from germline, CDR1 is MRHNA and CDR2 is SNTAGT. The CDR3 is CVLNGLPFHNPGYTF. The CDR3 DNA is TGTGTCCTGAACGGACTCCCATTTCATAACCCTGGCTACACCTTC.

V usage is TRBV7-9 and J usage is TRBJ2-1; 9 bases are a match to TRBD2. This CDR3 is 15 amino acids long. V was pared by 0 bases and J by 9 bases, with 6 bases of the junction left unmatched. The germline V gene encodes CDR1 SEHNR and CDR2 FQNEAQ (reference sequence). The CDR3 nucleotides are TGTGCCAGCAGCTTAGCGCTCGCGGGGGGGCCTGAGCAGTTCTTC. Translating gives CASSLALAGGPEQFF.

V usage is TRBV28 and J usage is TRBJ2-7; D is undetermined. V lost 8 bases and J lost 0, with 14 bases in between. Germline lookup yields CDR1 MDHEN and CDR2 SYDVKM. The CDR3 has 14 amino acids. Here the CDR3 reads CASGSDPSSYEQYF. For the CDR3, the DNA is TGTGCCAGCGGATCCGATCCTAGCTCCTACGAGCAGTACTTC.

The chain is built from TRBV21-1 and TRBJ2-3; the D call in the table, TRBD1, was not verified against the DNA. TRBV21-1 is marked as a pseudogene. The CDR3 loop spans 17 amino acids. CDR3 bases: TGTGCCAGCAGCAAAAAGAGGGACAAGGGAGGCACAGATACGCAGTATTTT. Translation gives CASSKKRDKGGTDTQYF.

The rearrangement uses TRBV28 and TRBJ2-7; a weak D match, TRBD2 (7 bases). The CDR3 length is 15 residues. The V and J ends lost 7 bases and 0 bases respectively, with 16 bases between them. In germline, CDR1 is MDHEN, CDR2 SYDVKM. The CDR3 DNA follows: TGTGCCAGCACTCGAGGGGGGGCGGGCTCCTACGAGCAGTACTTC. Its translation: CASTRGGAGSYEQYF.